These 17 T cell receptor beta chains originate from one sample sequenced in a study of T cell responses to AZD1222 COVID-19 vaccine. Clones were sequenced by immunoSEQ multiplex PCR, and TCRdb holds only the in-frame ones, with some missing. The data contain 100,000 to 150,000 clones, approximately 94% of them seen just once; the ten biggest clones take up 6% to 7%. The material sequenced was peripheral blood, taken on day 0 of AZD1222 vaccination. Receptors originate from an adult in good health.

This chain links TRBV7-9 with TRBJ2-2; 8 nucleotides line up with TRBD2. This CDR3 has 15 residues. J lost 4 bases, V lost 1 base, and 2 bases had no gene match. From germline, CDR1 is SEHNR and CDR2 FQNEAQ (reference sequence). The CDR3 DNA reads as TGTGCCAGCAGCTTAGTTCTAGCGGGCACCGGGGAGCTGTTTTTT. Translating it yields CASSLVLAGTGELFF.

This clone was seen just once. The gene calls are TRBV7-9 and TRBJ2-3; D gene uncertain. V gave up 8 bases and J gave up 3 bases, with 18 bases separating them. CDR1 is SEHNR, CDR2 FQNEAQ, per germline (reference sequence). This CDR3 is built from 15 residues. The CDR3 DNA is TGTGCCAGCGAGGAAGACTCCACCCCGACAGATACGCAGTATTTT. Protein product: CASEEDSTPTDTQYF. Full variable domain (outside the CDR3, taken from reference TRBV7-9 and TRBJ2-3): DTGVSQNPRHKITKRGQNVTFRCDPISEHNRLYWYRQTLGQGPEFLTYFQNEAQLEKSRLLSDRFSAERPKGSFSTLEIQRTEQGDSAMYLCASEEDSTPTDTQYFGPGTRLTVL.

This clone was seen a single time. The V gene is TRBV30, the J gene TRBJ2-6; D remains unclear. This CDR3 has 16 amino acids. Germline V gene data show CDR1 as GTSNPN and CDR2 as SVGIG (reference sequence). V lost 5 bases to trimming and J lost 2 bases, with 16 bases between them. The CDR3 DNA sequence: TGTGCCTGGCAGAAGGGCTTAGGAACTGGGGCCAACGTCCTGACTTTC. Its translation: CAWQKGLGTGANVLTF.

The V call is TRBV2, the J call TRBJ2-1; D not certain. Germline assignment: CDR1 SNHLY and CDR2 FYNNEI. The CDR3 covers 17 residues. Trimming cost V 6 bases and J 2 bases, with 20 bases left between them. CDR3 sequence reads: CASRKNSDPATYNEQFF. As DNA, the CDR3 is TGTGCCAGCAGAAAGAATTCAGATCCTGCCACCTACAATGAGCAGTTCTTC.

This clone was counted a single time. This chain connects TRBV19 to TRBJ1-1; D ambiguous. CDR3 length: 12 residues. V was shortened by 6 bases and J by 6 bases, with 11 bases between the two germline ends. Germline V gene data show CDR1 as LNHDA and CDR2 as SQIVND (reference sequence). This CDR3 reads CASSSGSAEAFF. The CDR3 DNA reads TGTGCCAGTAGCAGTGGTAGCGCTGAAGCTTTCTTT.

This clone was recorded only once. The V call is TRBV30, the J call TRBJ2-5; D not certain. The V end lost 1 base, the J end lost 0 bases, and 3 bases lay between the germline ends. The CDR3 extends over 12 amino acids. In germline, CDR1 is GTSNPN, CDR2 SVGIG (reference sequence). Here the CDR3 reads CAWSEYQETQYF. The CDR3 bases are TGTGCCTGGAGTGAGTACCAAGAGACCCAGTACTTC.

V gene TRBV7-3 combines with J gene TRBJ2-5; D unclear. V lost 2 bases, J lost 4 bases, and 11 bases lay in between. The CDR3 has 14 amino acids. Germline lookup yields CDR1 SGHTA and CDR2 FQGTGA. CDR3 sequence (DNA): TGTGCCAGCAGCTTATATCCGCTTGGAGAGACCCAGTACTTC. Translated, it gives CASSLYPLGETQYF.

This chain links TRBV28 with TRBJ1-2; a weak D match, TRBD1 (5 bases). This CDR3 region has 14 residues. Trimming pared 4 bases from V and 2 bases from J, leaving 11 bases between. Germline V gene sequence: CDR1 MDHEN, CDR2 SYDVKM. CDR3 sequence reads: CASSYAGQNYGYTF. The CDR3 region has the DNA TGTGCCAGCAGTTACGCAGGGCAGAACTATGGCTACACCTTC.

A few counts support this clone. This chain connects TRBV6-6 to TRBJ1-1; no reliable D call. This CDR3 spans 13 amino acids. V shed 2 bases and J shed 5 bases, with 9 bases lying between them. Germline-derived CDR1 and CDR2 are MNHNY and SVGAGI (reference sequence). The CDR3 coding sequence is TGTGCCAGCAGTTACGTGGGAGATACTGAAGCTTTCTTT. This codes for CASSYVGDTEAFF.

This clone was detected only once. The V and J genes are TRBV6-5 and TRBJ1-3, with 8 bases fitting TRBD1. CDR1 MNHEY and CDR2 SVGAGI come from the germline V gene. V was pared by 6 bases and J by 6 bases, with 7 bases of the junction left unmatched. The CDR3 totals 14 residues. In nucleotides, the CDR3 is TGTGCCAGCAGCCGGACAGGGACGGAAAACACCATATATTTT. It yields the protein CASSRTGTENTIYF.

The V call is TRBV4-1, the J call TRBJ1-5; D not resolved. Trimming cost V 0 bases and J 3 bases, with 12 bases left between them. The CDR3 runs 16 residues. Germline V gene data show CDR1 as MGHRA and CDR2 as YSYEKL. The CDR3, as DNA: TGCGCCAGCAGCCAAGATCGCACTGGCCCCAATCAGCCCCAGCATTTT. This encodes CASSQDRTGPNQPQHF.

This chain joins TRBV20-1 and TRBJ2-5; D not resolved. Germline V CDR1 and CDR2: DFQATT, SNEGSKA (reference sequence). The CDR3 is 11 amino acids. Trimming removed 6 bases from V and 10 bases from J, with 15 bases in between. Here the CDR3 reads CSAPGRELQYF. The CDR3 DNA reads TGCAGTGCCCCTGGAAGAGAGCTCCAGTACTTC.

The rearrangement uses TRBV7-9 and TRBJ2-7, with D possibly TRBD1 on 7 matching bases. From germline, CDR1 is SEHNR and CDR2 FQNEAQ (reference sequence). Trimming took off 3 bases at V and 7 bases at J, with 10 bases between the two ends. There are 12 residues in the CDR3. The CDR3 sequence is CASSFPGGEQYF. CDR3 coding DNA: TGTGCCAGCAGCTTCCCAGGGGGGGAGCAGTACTTC. Full variable domain (missing parts from reference TRBV7-9 and TRBJ2-7): DTGVSQNPRHKITKRGQNVTFRCDPISEHNRLYWYRQTLGQGPEFLTYFQNEAQLEKSRLLSDRFSAERPKGSFSTLEIQRTEQGDSAMYLCASSFPGGEQYFGPGTRLTVT.

This clone appeared a single time. This chain links TRBV10-2 with TRBJ1-1, with 7 bases matching TRBD1. The CDR3 is 15 residues long. Trimming cost V 4 bases and J 2 bases; bases outside gene matches: 7. CDR1 and CDR2 from the germline V gene are WSHSY and SAAADI. CDR3 sequence reads: CASSAGRTGNTEAFF. As DNA, the CDR3 is TGCGCCAGCAGTGCAGGACGGACAGGTAACACTGAAGCTTTCTTT.

The chain employs TRBV7-2 and TRBJ2-2, with 7 bases fitting TRBD1. This CDR3 has 15 amino acids. V shed 5 bases, J shed 6 bases, and the junction held 9 bases outside the gene matches. Germline V lookup: CDR1 SGHTA, CDR2 FQGNSA. CDR3 in amino acids: CASSPSTGYPGELFF. CDR3 coding DNA: TGTGCCAGCAGCCCCTCGACAGGGTATCCCGGGGAGCTGTTTTTT.

This clone has only one observation. The chain links TRBV9 to TRBJ2-7; no clear D. Germline V gene data show CDR1 as SGDLS and CDR2 as YYNGEE. Trimming removed 0 bases at V and 2 bases at J, with 9 bases between. This CDR3 contains 14 residues. CDR3: CASSVGLGAYEQYF. CDR3 in DNA: TGTGCCAGCAGCGTAGGTCTGGGTGCCTACGAGCAGTACTTC.

J is TRBJ2-7 and V is TRBV6-5; 9 bases fit TRBD1. The CDR3 is 15 residues long. Germline V gene lookup returns CDR1 MNHEY and CDR2 SVGAGI. Trimming at V came to 3 bases and at J to 2 bases, leaving 5 bases not matched to a gene. The CDR3 reads CASSYGGQGTYEQYF. The CDR3 nucleotides are TGTGCCAGCAGTTATGGAGGACAGGGGACCTACGAGCAGTACTTC.